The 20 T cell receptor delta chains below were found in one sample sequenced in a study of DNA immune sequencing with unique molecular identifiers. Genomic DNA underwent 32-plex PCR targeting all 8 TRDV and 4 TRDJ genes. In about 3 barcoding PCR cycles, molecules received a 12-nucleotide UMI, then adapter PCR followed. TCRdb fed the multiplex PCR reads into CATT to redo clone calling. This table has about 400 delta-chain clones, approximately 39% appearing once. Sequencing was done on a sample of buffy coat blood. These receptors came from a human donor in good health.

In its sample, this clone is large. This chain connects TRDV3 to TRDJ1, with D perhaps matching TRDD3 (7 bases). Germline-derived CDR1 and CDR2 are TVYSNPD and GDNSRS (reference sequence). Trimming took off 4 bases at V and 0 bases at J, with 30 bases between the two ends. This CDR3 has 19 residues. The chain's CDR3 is CASGPSLVLGGFYTDKLIF. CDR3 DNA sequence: TGTGCCTCCGGGCCTTCCCTTGTCCTGGGGGGTTTCTACACCGATAAACTCATCTTT.

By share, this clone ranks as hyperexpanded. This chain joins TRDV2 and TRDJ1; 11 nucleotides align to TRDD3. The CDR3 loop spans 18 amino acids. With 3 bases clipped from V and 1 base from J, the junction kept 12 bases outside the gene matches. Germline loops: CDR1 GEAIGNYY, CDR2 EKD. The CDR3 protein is CACDDLGGYAGFTDKLIF. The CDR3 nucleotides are TGTGCCTGTGACGATCTTGGGGGATACGCGGGTTTCACCGATAAACTCATCTTT.

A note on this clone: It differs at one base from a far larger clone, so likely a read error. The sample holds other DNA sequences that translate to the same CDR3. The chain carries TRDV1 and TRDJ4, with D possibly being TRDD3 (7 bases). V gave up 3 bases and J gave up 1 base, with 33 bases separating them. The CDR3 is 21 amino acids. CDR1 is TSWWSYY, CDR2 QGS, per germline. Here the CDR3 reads CALGEARRSFLKYWGGRPLIF. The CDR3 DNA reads TGTGCTCTTGGGGAGGCCAGGCGTTCTTTCCTAAAGTACTGGGGAGGCAGACCCCTGATCTTT.

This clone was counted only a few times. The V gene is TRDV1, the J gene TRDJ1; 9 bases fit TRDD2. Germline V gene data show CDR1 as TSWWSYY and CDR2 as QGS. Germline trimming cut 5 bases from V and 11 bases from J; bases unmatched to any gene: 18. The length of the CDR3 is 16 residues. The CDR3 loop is CALGPFPAFLRLELIF. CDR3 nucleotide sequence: TGTGCTCTTGGGCCCTTCCCGGCCTTCCTACGGTTAGAGCTCATCTTT.

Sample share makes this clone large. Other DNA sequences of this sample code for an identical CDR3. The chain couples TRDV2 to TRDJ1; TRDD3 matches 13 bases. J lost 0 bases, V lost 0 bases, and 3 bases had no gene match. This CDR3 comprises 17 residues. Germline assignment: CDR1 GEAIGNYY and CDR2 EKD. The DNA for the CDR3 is TGTGCCTGTGACACCCTTACTGGGGGATACGACACCGATAAACTCATCTTT. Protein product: CACDTLTGGYDTDKLIF.

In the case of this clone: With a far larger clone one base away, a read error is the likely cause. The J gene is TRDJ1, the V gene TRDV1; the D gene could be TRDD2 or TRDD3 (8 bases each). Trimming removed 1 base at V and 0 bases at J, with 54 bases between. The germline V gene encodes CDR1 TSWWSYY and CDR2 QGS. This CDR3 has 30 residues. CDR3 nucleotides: TGTGCTCTTGGGGAACAAGGGCCCTCGCCTTCCTATCCGTGGAAGGGCTATTGGGGGATCACGCCCACATACACCGATAAACTCATCTTT. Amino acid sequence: CALGEQGPSPSYPWKGYWGITPTYTDKLIF.

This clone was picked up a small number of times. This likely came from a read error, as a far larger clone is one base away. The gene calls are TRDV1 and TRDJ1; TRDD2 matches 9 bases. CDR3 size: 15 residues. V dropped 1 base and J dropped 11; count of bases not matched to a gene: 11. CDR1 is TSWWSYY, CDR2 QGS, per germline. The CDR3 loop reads CALGEPTFLRLELIF. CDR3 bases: TGTGCTCTTGGGGAACCGACCTTCCTACGGTTAGAGCTCATCTTT.

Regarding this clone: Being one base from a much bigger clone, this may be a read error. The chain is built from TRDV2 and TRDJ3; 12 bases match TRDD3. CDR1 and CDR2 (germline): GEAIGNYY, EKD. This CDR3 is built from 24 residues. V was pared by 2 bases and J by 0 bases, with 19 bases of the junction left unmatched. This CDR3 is CACDIVLGDTRASVSSWDTRQMFF. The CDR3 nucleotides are TGTGCCTGTGACATCGTGCTGGGGGATACGCGGGCTTCCGTTAGCTCCTGGGACACCCGACAGATGTTTTTC.

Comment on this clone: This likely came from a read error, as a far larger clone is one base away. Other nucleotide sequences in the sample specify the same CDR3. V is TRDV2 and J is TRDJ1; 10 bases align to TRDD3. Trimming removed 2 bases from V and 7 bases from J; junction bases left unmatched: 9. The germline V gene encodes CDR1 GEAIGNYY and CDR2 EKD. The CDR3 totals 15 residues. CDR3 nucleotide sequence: TGTGCCTGTGACAAGATGGGGGATACAGGCCCTAAACTCATCTTT. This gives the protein CACDKMGDTGPKLIF.

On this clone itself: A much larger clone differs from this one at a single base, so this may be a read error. DNA of the CDR3: TGTGCCTATGACACCCTCCTTCCTACGTCGGGGGATACCGATAAACTCATCTTT. It specifies CAYDTLLPTSGDTDKLIF. This chain uses TRDV2 with TRDJ1; 9 nucleotides agree with TRDD2. Germline CDR1 and CDR2: GEAIGNYY and EKD. This CDR3 comprises 18 residues.

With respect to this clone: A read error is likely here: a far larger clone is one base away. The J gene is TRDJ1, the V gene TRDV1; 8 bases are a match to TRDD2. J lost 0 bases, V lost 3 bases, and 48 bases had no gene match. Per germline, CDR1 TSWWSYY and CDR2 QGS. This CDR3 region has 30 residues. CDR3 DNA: TGTGCTCTTGGGGATCAAGGGCCCTCGCCTTCCTATCCGTGGAAGGGCTATTGGGGGTTCACGCCCACATACACCGATAAACTCATCTTT. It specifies CALGDQGPSPSYPWKGYWGFTPTYTDKLIF.

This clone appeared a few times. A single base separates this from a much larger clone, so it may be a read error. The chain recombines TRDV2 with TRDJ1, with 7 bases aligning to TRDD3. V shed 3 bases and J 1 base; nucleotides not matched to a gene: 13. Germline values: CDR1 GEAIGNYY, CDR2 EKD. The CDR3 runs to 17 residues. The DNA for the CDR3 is TGTGCCTGTGACCCACTGAGGGATACAATCTCCACCGATAAACTCATCTTT. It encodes CACDPLRDTISTDKLIF.

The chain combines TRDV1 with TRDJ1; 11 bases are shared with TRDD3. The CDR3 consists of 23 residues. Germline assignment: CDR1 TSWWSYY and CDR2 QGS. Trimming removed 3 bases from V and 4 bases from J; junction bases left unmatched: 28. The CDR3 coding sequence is TGTGCTCTTGGGGAGGGGTTAGAGCCCGGTGGGGGATACGCCGAGTACCACAGCGATAAACTCATCTTT. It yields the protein CALGEGLEPGGGYAEYHSDKLIF.

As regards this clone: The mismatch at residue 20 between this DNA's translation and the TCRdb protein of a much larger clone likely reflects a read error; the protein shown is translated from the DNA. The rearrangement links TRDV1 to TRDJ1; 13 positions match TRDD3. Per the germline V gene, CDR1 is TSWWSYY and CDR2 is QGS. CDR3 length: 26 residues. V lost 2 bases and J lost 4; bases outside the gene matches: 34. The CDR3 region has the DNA TGTGCTCTTGGGGAATCGGCCCCCTACCACCCCCCTCACTGGGGGATACGCGGCATAGCTCTCGATAAACTCATCTTT. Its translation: CALGESAPYHPPHWGIRGIALDKLIF.

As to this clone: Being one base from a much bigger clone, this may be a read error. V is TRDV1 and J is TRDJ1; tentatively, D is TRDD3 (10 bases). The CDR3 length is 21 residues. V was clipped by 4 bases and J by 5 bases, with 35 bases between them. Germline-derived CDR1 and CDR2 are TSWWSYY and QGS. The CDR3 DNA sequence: TGTGCTCTTGGGGGATACGTGCCTTCCTACTTACTGGGGGATGCTAGGGATAAACTCATCTTT. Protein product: CALGGYVPSYLLGDARDKLIF.

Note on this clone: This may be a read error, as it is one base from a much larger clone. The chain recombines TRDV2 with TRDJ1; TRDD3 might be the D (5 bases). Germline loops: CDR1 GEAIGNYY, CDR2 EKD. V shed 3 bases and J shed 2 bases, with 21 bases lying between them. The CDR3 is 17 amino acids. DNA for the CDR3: TGTGCCTGTGACTCCCTCGAGGGGACAGGGCTTACCGATAAACTCATCTTT. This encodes CACDSLEGTGLTDKLIF.

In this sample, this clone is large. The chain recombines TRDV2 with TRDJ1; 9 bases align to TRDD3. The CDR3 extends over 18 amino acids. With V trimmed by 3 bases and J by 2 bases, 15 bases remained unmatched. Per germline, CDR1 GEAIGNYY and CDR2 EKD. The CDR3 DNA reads TGTGCCTGTGACTCCATCTCGAGTACTGGGGGAAAGACCGATAAACTCATCTTT. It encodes CACDSISSTGGKTDKLIF.

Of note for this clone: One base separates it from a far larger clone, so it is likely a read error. DNA of the CDR3: TGTGCTCTTGGGGAATCGGCCCCCTACCACCCCCCTCACTGGGGGATACGCTGCATACCTCTCGATAAACTCATCTTT. This translates into CALGESAPYHPPHWGIRCIPLDKLIF. This sequence joins TRDV1 and TRDJ1, with TRDD3 identical over 13 bases. The V segment lost 2 bases and the J segment 4 bases; nucleotides outside the gene matches: 34. The CDR3 runs 26 residues. CDR1 is TSWWSYY, CDR2 QGS, per germline.

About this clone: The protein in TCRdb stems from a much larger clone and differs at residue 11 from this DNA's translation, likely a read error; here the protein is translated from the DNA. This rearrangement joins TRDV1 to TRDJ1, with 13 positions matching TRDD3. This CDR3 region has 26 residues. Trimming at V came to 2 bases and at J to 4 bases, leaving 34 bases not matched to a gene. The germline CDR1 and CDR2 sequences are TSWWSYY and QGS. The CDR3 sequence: CALGESAPYHLPHWGIRGIPLDKLIF. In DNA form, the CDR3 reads TGTGCTCTTGGGGAATCGGCCCCCTACCACCTCCCTCACTGGGGGATACGCGGCATACCTCTCGATAAACTCATCTTT.

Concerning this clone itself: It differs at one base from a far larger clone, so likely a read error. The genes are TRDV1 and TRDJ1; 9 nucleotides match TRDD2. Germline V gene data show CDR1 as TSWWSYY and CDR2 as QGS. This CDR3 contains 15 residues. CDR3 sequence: CALEEPAFLRLELIF. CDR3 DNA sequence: TGTGCTCTTGAGGAACCGGCCTTCCTACGGTTAGAGCTCATCTTT.